This TCR beta chain was documented in a study of control samples from healthy donors and cancer patients. Trimming cost V 3 bases and J 4 bases; bases outside gene matches: 4. The CDR3 is 16 amino acids. CDR1 and CDR2 from the germline V gene are LGHDT and YNNKEL (reference sequence). Method: immunoSEQ multiplex PCR; TCRdb's copy keeps in-frame clones and lacks some. The data hold fewer than 200,000 clones, with approximately 92% observed a single time. Material for sequencing was blood. V is TRBV3-1 (or the pseudogene TRBV3-2) and J is TRBJ2-5, with 14 bases lining up with TRBD2. The sequence came from a man in his thirties or forties in good health. The CDR3 bases are TGTGCCAGCAGCCATCCGACTAGCGGGAGGGGAGAGACCCAGTACTTC. Translating gives CASSHPTSGRGETQYF.